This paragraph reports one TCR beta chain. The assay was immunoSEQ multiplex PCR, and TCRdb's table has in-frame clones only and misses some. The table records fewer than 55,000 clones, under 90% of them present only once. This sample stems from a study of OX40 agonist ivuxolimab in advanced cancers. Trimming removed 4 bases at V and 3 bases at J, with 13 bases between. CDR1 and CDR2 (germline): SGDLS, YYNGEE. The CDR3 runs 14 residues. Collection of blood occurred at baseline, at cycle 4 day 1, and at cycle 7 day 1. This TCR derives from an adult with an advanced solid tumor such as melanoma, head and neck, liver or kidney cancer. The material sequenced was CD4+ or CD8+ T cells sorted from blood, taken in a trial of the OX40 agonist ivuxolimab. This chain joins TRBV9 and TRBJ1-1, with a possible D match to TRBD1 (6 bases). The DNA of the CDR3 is TGTGCCAGCAGCTTGACAGGTGGGGACACTGAAGCTTTCTTT. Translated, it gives CASSLTGGDTEAFF.